The entry below describes one T cell receptor (beta chain). Its antigen is as yet unknown. The sample is drawn from a study of STAT5B mutations in CD4+ large granular lymphocyte leukemia. Whole-study context: Healthy donors showed HLA-associated enrichment of the CDR3 'QG' motif. Broader study findings: Over 20% of private leukemic clonotypes occurred rarely in other patients' non-leukemic repertoires. 8/27 top patient clones versus 2/35 control clones were TRBV06-family.

The repertoire was sequenced with immunoSEQ multiplex PCR; TCRdb's copy has only in-frame clones and lacks some. The repertoire includes 35,000 to 45,000 clones, 70% to 90% of them detected once, and around 2.6% sits in the top ten. Germline CDR1 and CDR2: SGDLS and YYNGEE. V lost 3 bases to trimming and J lost 4 bases, with 17 bases between them. CDR3 length equals 16 residues. The receptor comes from a human donor in good health. Sequenced input: CD4+ T cells from blood buffy coats. The chain carries TRBV9 and TRBJ1-3; a possible D gene is TRBD1 (5 bases). This CDR3 reads CASSAVGQTVGNTIYF. CDR3 in DNA: TGTGCCAGCAGCGCCGTTGGGCAGACAGTAGGAAACACCATATATTTT.